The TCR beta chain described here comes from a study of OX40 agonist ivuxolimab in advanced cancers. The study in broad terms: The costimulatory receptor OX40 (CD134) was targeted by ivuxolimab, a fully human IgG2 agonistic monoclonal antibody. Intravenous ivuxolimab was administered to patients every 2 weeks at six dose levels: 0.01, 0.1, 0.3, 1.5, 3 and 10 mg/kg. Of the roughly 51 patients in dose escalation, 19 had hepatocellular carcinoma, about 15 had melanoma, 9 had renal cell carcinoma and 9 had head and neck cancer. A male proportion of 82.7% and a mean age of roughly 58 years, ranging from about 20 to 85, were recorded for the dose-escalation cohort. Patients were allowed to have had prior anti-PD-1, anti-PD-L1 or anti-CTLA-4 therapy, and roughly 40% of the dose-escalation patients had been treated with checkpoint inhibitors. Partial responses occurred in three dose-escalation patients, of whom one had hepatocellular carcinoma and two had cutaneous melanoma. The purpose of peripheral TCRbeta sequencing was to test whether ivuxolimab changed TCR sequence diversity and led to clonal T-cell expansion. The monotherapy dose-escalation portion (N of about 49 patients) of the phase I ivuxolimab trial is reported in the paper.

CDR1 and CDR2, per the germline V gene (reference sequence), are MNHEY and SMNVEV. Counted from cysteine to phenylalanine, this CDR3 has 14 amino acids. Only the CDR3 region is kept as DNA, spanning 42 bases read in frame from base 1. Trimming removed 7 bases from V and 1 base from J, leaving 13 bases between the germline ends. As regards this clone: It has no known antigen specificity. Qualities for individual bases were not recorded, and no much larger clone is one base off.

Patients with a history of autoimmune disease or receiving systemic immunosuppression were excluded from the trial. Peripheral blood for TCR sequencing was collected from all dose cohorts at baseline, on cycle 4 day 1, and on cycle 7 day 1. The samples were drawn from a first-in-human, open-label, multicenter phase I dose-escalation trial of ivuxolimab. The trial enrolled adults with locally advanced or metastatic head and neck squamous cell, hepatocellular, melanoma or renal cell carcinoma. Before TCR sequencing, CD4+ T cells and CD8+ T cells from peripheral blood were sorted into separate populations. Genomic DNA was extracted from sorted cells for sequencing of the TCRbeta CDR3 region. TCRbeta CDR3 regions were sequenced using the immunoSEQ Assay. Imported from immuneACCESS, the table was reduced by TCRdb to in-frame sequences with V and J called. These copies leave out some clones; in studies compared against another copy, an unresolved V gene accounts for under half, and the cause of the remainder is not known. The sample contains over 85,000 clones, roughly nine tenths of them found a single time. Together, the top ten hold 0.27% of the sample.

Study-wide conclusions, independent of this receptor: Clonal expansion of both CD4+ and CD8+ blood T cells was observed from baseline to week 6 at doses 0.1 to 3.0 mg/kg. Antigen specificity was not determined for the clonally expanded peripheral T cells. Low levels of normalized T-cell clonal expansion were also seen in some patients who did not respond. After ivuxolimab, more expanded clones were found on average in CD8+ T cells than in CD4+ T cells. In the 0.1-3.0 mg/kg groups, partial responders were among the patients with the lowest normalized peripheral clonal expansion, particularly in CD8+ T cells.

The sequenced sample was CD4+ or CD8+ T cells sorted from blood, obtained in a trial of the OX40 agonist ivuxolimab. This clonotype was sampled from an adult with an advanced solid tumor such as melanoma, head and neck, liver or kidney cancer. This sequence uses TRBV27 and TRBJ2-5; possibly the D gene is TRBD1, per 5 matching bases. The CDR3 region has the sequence CASILYRRQETQYF. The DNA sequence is TGTGCCAGCATCCTTTACAGGCGCCAAGAGACCCAGTACTTC.